This passage covers 23 T cell receptor beta chains from one sample sequenced in a study of blood T cells in healthy people across ages. Alongside a J-beta primer mix, a sample-barcoded 5' primer served in a second PCR lasting about 7 to 11 cycles. From the 5' RACE reads, TCRdb called clonotypes with MiXCR, one entry per CDR3 protein. The table lists 1.5 million to 2 million distinct CDR3 sequences, around 48% of them singletons. The specimen sequenced was blood. The receptors here all came from a middle-aged woman in good health.

In its sample, this clonotype was seen a few times. This chain links TRBV7-2 with TRBJ1-4; 7 nucleotides agree with TRBD1. Germline loops: CDR1 SGHTA, CDR2 FQGNSA. The CDR3 covers 16 residues. With 6 bases clipped from V and 0 bases from J, the junction kept 7 bases outside the gene matches. The CDR3 sequence is CASSSDRAATNEKLFF. CDR3 coding DNA: TGTGCCAGCAGTTCCGACAGGGCCGCAACTAATGAAAAACTGTTTTTT.

This clonotype was seen only once. One end of the junction varies from germline; a read error may be responsible. The J gene is TRBJ2-1, the V gene TRBV4-3; D tentatively reads TRBD1 or TRBD2 (5 bases each). The CDR3 loop spans 14 amino acids. CDR1 and CDR2 from the germline V gene are LGHNA and YSLEER. CDR3 bases: TGCGCCAGCAGCCAAGATCGAGGGGTCAATGAGCTGTTCTTC. This sequence encodes CASSQDRGVNELFF.

A few counts support this clonotype. The chain joins TRBV5-1 to TRBJ1-1, with D perhaps TRBD1 (6 bases). Trimming removed 8 bases at V and 2 bases at J, with 13 bases between. CDR3 length: 13 amino acids. Germline CDR1 SGHRS, CDR2 YFSETQ. This CDR3 is CASATGPNTEAFF. CDR3 bases: TGCGCCAGTGCGACAGGACCCAACACTGAAGCTTTCTTT.

V gene TRBV27 combines with J gene TRBJ1-5; TRBD1 might be the D (5 bases). Trimming shortened V by 9 bases and J by 1 base, and 13 bases separated the two germline ends. This CDR3 is 14 amino acids long. Germline V lookup: CDR1 MNHEY, CDR2 SMNVEV (reference sequence). CDR3 residues: CASSTRGSNQPQHF. The CDR3 DNA reads TGTGCCAGTAGTACTCGGGGCAGCAATCAGCCCCAGCATTTT.

The chain links TRBV12-3 or TRBV12-4 to TRBJ2-5; weak D call: TRBD1 (6 bases). This CDR3 is built from 14 residues. V lost 6 bases and J lost 11, with 22 bases in between. The CDR3 DNA reads TGTGCCAGCAGGGTGGCAGGGGCGGCGAATGAGCAGTACTTC. Protein product: CASRVAGAANEQYF.

This clonotype was counted between two and nine times. This CDR3 reads CASSLGDWGWQYF. As DNA, the CDR3 is TGTGCCAGCAGCTTAGGGGACTGGGGATGGCAGTACTTC. The rearrangement joins TRBV7-2 to TRBJ2-5; D perhaps matches TRBD2 (6 bases). V dropped 1 base and J dropped 11 bases, with 14 bases sitting between them. Germline CDR1 and CDR2: SGHTA and FQGNSA. This CDR3 is built from 13 residues.

V usage is TRBV20-1 and J usage is TRBJ2-3; 8 nucleotides match TRBD2. The CDR3 has 15 residues. Germline CDR1 reads DFQATT; CDR2 reads SNEGSKA (reference sequence). V shed 3 bases, J shed 4 bases, and the junction held 9 bases outside the gene matches. DNA of the CDR3: TGCAGTGCTAGGGGTTCGCGGGGGGTCGCAGATACGCAGTATTTT. It encodes CSARGSRGVADTQYF.

Only one count was recorded for this clonotype. V is TRBV12-5 and J is TRBJ2-4; 7 bases are shared with TRBD2. Near its end, the DNA agrees better with TRBJ2-7, so the J call may be wrong. The germline CDR1 and CDR2 sequences are LGHNT and FRNRAP. The CDR3 loop spans 17 amino acids. CDR3 DNA sequence: TGTGCTAGTGGTTTGGTACGCCCGGGAGGATTGGGATACGAGCAGTACTTC. Translation gives CASGLVRPGGLGYEQYF.

This clonotype occurred a few times. The chain uses TRBV12-3 or TRBV12-4 and TRBJ1-2; possibly TRBD1 for D (5 bases). V was shortened by 6 bases and J by 8 bases, with 19 bases between the two germline ends. The CDR3 consists of 14 residues. Written as DNA, the CDR3 is TGTGCCAGCAGGCGACTCCGCGGCGGGGGAGGCTACACCTTC. Its protein product is CASRRLRGGGGYTF.

This clonotype was seen just once. The chain links TRBV7-9 to TRBJ1-2; possible D gene TRBD1, 6 bases. Germline V gene sequence: CDR1 SEHNR, CDR2 FQNEAQ (reference sequence). Trimming took off 5 bases at V and 4 bases at J, with 14 bases between the two ends. This CDR3 spans 14 amino acids. DNA of the CDR3: TGTGCCAGCAGCCCGAGCGGCAGGGGCTATGGCTACACCTTC. This gives the protein CASSPSGRGYGYTF.

This clonotype turned up a few times. The gene calls are TRBV4-2 and TRBJ1-1; D is possibly TRBD1 (5 bases). With 0 bases removed from V and 2 bases from J, the gap between germline ends came to 10 bases. The CDR3 spans 15 residues. CDR1 LGHNA and CDR2 YNFKEQ come from the germline V gene. CDR3: CASSQDFGGNTEAFF. CDR3 in DNA: TGTGCCAGCAGCCAAGATTTTGGGGGAAACACTGAAGCTTTCTTT.

The gene calls are TRBV7-6 and TRBJ2-3; 15 bases are shared with TRBD2. V dropped 8 bases and J dropped 1; count of bases not matched to a gene: 7. The CDR3 covers 17 residues. Germline V gene sequence: CDR1 SGHVS, CDR2 FNYEAQ. CDR3 DNA sequence: TGTGCCAGCGAACGGACTAGCGGGGGGGCCGGCACAGATACGCAGTATTTT. Its protein product is CASERTSGGAGTDTQYF.

This clonotype was counted only a few times. The V gene is TRBV15, the J gene TRBJ2-3, with D tentatively TRBD1 (6 bases). V dropped 3 bases and J dropped 0 bases, with 16 bases sitting between them. The germline CDR1 and CDR2 sequences are LNHNV and YYDKDF (reference sequence). This CDR3 has 17 amino acids. Here the CDR3 reads CATSRTPRGPSTDTQYF. In DNA, the CDR3 is TGTGCCACCAGCAGGACCCCCAGGGGACCCAGCACAGATACGCAGTATTTT.

The DNA of the CDR3 is TGTGCCAGCAGCCATCCCAGGGGGGGGATTGAGCAGTTCTTC. The encoded protein is CASSHPRGGIEQFF. The V gene is TRBV5-6, the J gene TRBJ2-1; the D call may be TRBD1 or TRBD2 (7 bases each). V gave up 4 bases and J gave up 9 bases, with 17 bases separating them. The CDR3 spans 14 residues. Germline V gene sequence: CDR1 SGHDT, CDR2 YYEEEE. The full variable domain, completed using reference TRBV5-6 and TRBJ2-1, is DAGVTQSPTHLIKTRGQQVTLRCSPKSGHDTVSWYQQALGQGPQFIFQYYEEEERQRGNFPDRFSGHQFPNYSSELNVNALLLGDSALYLCASSHPRGGIEQFFGPGTRLTVL.

This clonotype has a handful of counts. The V call is TRBV20-1, the J call TRBJ2-1; D unresolved. The CDR3 is 13 amino acids. Germline lookup yields CDR1 DFQATT and CDR2 SNEGSKA (reference sequence). The CDR3 loop is CSAPAASRNEQFF. CDR3 bases: TGCAGCGCCCCAGCCGCTTCTCGCAATGAGCAGTTCTTC.

The chain uses TRBV28 and TRBJ2-1, with 11 bases aligning to TRBD2. Germline assignment: CDR1 MDHEN and CDR2 SYDVKM. V dropped 7 bases and J dropped 9; count of bases not matched to a gene: 14. The CDR3 runs 16 residues. The CDR3 region has the DNA TGTGCCAGCACCCAAACGAAGCTAGCGGGGGGCTTTGAGCAGTTCTTC. Its protein is CASTQTKLAGGFEQFF.

As to this clonotype: At one boundary the junction diverges from the germline segment, which might be a read error. V usage is TRBV18 and J usage is TRBJ1-5; 10 bases line up with TRBD1. CDR3 length equals 15 residues. The germline V gene encodes CDR1 KGHSH and CDR2 LQKENI. CDR3 protein: CTSSPRQGAYQPQHF. The CDR3 DNA sequence: TGTACCAGCTCACCAAGACAGGGGGCCTATCAGCCCCAGCATTTT.

The chain joins TRBV13 to TRBJ2-5, with D perhaps being TRBD1 or TRBD2 (5 bases each). This CDR3 has 15 amino acids. The V gene lost 1 base and the J gene lost 11 bases, with 20 bases spanning the gap. The germline V gene encodes CDR1 PRHDT and CDR2 FYEKMQ (reference sequence). In DNA, the CDR3 is TGTGCCAGCAGCTTAGACCCCCGGGACCCTGCAGAGCAGTACTTC. This sequence encodes CASSLDPRDPAEQYF.

This chain links TRBV2 with TRBJ1-6; D remains unclear. Trimming shortened V by 11 bases and J by 13 bases, and 9 bases separated the two germline ends. Germline V gives CDR1 SNHLY, CDR2 FYNNEI. The length of the CDR3 is 9 residues. The DNA of the CDR3 is TGTGCCCGGGGTCCCCCCCTCCACTTT. It translates to CARGPPLHF. The full variable domain, in which reference TRBV2 and TRBJ1-6 provide the parts outside the CDR3, is EPEVTQTPSHQVTQMGQEVILRCVPISNHLYFYWYRQILGQKVEFLVSFYNNEISEKSEIFDDQFSVERPDGSNFTLKIRSTKLEDSAMYFCARGPPLHFGNGTRLTVT.

The CDR3 reads CASSHNWPTGTNQPQHF. Written as DNA, the CDR3 is TGCGCCAGCAGCCACAACTGGCCAACAGGGACCAATCAGCCCCAGCATTTT. V gene TRBV4-1 combines with J gene TRBJ1-5, with D possibly TRBD1 on 6 matching bases. Between the trimmed V and J ends, which lost 3 bases and 3 bases, there was a span of 18 bases. Per the germline V gene, CDR1 is MGHRA and CDR2 is YSYEKL. This CDR3 comprises 17 residues.

This sequence joins TRBV4-2 and TRBJ2-7; 7 nucleotides match TRBD2. Looked up from germline, CDR1 is LGHNA and CDR2 is YNFKEQ. There are 14 residues in the CDR3. J lost 1 base, V lost 4 bases, and 4 bases had no gene match. The CDR3 DNA is TGTGCCAGCAGCCGGGAACTAGCGTCCTACGAGCAGTACTTC. Encoded protein: CASSRELASYEQYF.

V is TRBV4-3 and J is TRBJ2-3; the match to TRBD2 covers 9 bases. Germline V CDR1 and CDR2: LGHNA, YSLEER. Trimming took 0 bases from V and 7 from J; bases not matched to a gene: 14. The CDR3 runs to 18 residues. CDR3 residues: CASSQDLYRGGADNTQYF. The CDR3, as DNA: TGCGCCAGCAGCCAAGATCTTTATCGCGGGGGGGCAGACAATACGCAGTATTTT.

The genes are TRBV4-2 and TRBJ2-3; 9 nucleotides agree with TRBD2. This CDR3 region has 16 residues. Germline V CDR1 and CDR2: LGHNA, YNFKEQ. The trim removed 0 bases at V and 5 bases at J, leaving 6 bases unmatched. The CDR3 sequence: CASSQDRGGALDTQYF. The DNA for the CDR3 is TGTGCCAGCAGCCAAGACCGCGGGGGGGCTTTAGATACGCAGTATTTT.